These T cell receptor beta chains were read from a single sample in a study of blood T cell repertoires in COVID-19. Clones were sequenced by immunoSEQ multiplex PCR, and TCRdb holds only the in-frame ones, with some missing. The table records about 170,000 clones, around 79% of them present only once. The sample comprised PBMCs or T cells enriched from blood (not recorded which). These receptors originate from a woman in her 70s in a cohort exposed to, infected with or recovered from COVID-19 (not recorded which). The CDR3 runs from the conserved cysteine through the conserved F or W. The D gene is left open where the match is weak. Rows give clone size only sometimes, using once, few, many, or a class for an expanded clone.

V gene: TRBV19
D gene: -
J gene: TRBJ1-5
clone size: -
CDR3 protein: CASSREGAFNQPQHF
CDR3 DNA: TGTGCCAGTAGCCGGGAGGGCGCCTTCAATCAGCCCCAGCATTTT

V gene: TRBV28
D gene: TRBD2
J gene: TRBJ2-1
clone size: -
CDR3 protein: CASTSWRVRTSGRVRVDEQFF
CDR3 DNA: TGTGCCAGCACCTCCTGGAGGGTCAGAACTAGCGGGAGAGTTCGTGTAGATGAGCAGTTCTTC

V gene: TRBV9
D gene: -
J gene: TRBJ1-3
clone size: -
CDR3 protein: CASSVESAAQNTIYF
CDR3 DNA: TGTGCCAGCAGCGTAGAGTCGGCGGCCCAAAACACCATATATTTT

V gene: TRBV7-9
D gene: -
J gene: TRBJ2-4
clone size: -
CDR3 protein: CASSLQLGEAKNIQYF
CDR3 DNA: TGTGCCAGCAGCTTACAGCTGGGAGAGGCCAAAAACATTCAGTACTTC

V gene: TRBV28
D gene: -
J gene: TRBJ1-5
clone size: -
CDR3 protein: CASSLQGQPQHF
CDR3 DNA: TGTGCCAGCAGTTTGCAGGGTCAGCCCCAGCATTTT

V gene: TRBV5-6
D gene: TRBD1
J gene: TRBJ2-7
clone size: -
CDR3 protein: CASSTGQGFFEQYF
CDR3 DNA: TGTGCCAGCAGTACGGGACAGGGGTTTTTCGAGCAGTACTTC

V gene: TRBV5-1
D gene: TRBD2
J gene: TRBJ2-3
clone size: -
CDR3 protein: CASSSQGLAGGPDTQYF
CDR3 DNA: TGCGCCAGCAGCTCCCAGGGACTAGCGGGAGGGCCGGATACGCAGTATTTT

V gene: TRBV2
D gene: -
J gene: TRBJ2-1
clone size: -
CDR3 protein: CASSSASEQFF
CDR3 DNA: TGTGCCAGCTCCTCTGCTAGCGAGCAGTTCTTC

V gene: TRBV6-5
D gene: -
J gene: TRBJ2-2
clone size: -
CDR3 protein: CASGGAEGTGELFF
CDR3 DNA: TGTGCCAGCGGGGGGGCAGAAGGCACCGGGGAGCTGTTTTTT

V gene: TRBV24-1
D gene: TRBD1
J gene: TRBJ2-3
clone size: -
CDR3 protein: CATSDTGTGTDTQYF
CDR3 DNA: TGTGCCACCAGTGATACCGGGACAGGGACAGATACGCAGTATTTT

V gene: TRBV10-3
D gene: TRBD2
J gene: TRBJ2-1
clone size: few
CDR3 protein: CAIRGREGGSYNEQFF
CDR3 DNA: TGTGCCATCAGAGGGCGGGAGGGCGGATCCTACAATGAGCAGTTCTTC

V gene: TRBV19
D gene: -
J gene: TRBJ1-6
clone size: few
CDR3 protein: CASSNRDSPLHF
CDR3 DNA: TGTGCCAGTAGCAACAGGGATTCACCCCTCCACTTT

V gene: TRBV6-5
D gene: TRBD1
J gene: TRBJ2-7
clone size: -
CDR3 protein: CASGRDSYEQYF
CDR3 DNA: TGTGCCAGCGGACGGGACAGTTACGAGCAGTACTTC

V gene: TRBV6-5
D gene: -
J gene: TRBJ1-1
clone size: -
CDR3 protein: CASSYWAGLNTEAFF
CDR3 DNA: TGTGCCAGCAGTTACTGGGCAGGACTAAACACTGAAGCTTTCTTT

V gene: TRBV18
D gene: -
J gene: TRBJ2-4
clone size: -
CDR3 protein: CASSPPSGGENIQYF
CDR3 DNA: TGTGCCAGCTCACCACCCTCGGGCGGGGAAAACATTCAGTACTTC

V gene: TRBV6-5
D gene: -
J gene: TRBJ1-1
clone size: -
CDR3 protein: CASSAGRGTEAFF
CDR3 DNA: TGTGCCAGCAGCGCAGGGAGGGGCACTGAAGCTTTCTTT

V gene: TRBV28
D gene: TRBD1
J gene: TRBJ2-1
clone size: -
CDR3 protein: CASSLDQGAIYNEQFF
CDR3 DNA: TGTGCCAGCAGTTTAGATCAGGGGGCTATCTACAATGAGCAGTTCTTC

V gene: TRBV14
D gene: TRBD2
J gene: TRBJ2-7
clone size: -
CDR3 protein: CASSLMERGSYEQYF
CDR3 DNA: TGTGCCAGCAGCCTCATGGAGCGGGGCTCCTACGAGCAGTACTTC

V gene: TRBV7-8
D gene: -
J gene: TRBJ1-1
clone size: -
CDR3 protein: CASSPKSGDEAFF
CDR3 DNA: TGTGCCAGCAGTCCCAAATCGGGAGACGAAGCTTTCTTT

V gene: TRBV7-3
D gene: TRBD2
J gene: TRBJ2-1
clone size: -
CDR3 protein: CASSATAGVGYNEQFF
CDR3 DNA: TGTGCCAGCAGCGCAACAGCGGGAGTTGGCTACAATGAGCAGTTCTTC

V gene: TRBV14
D gene: -
J gene: TRBJ2-7
clone size: -
CDR3 protein: CASSGRGSGYEQYF
CDR3 DNA: TGTGCCAGCAGCGGAAGGGGGTCGGGCTACGAGCAGTACTTC

V gene: TRBV28
D gene: -
J gene: TRBJ1-2
clone size: once
CDR3 protein: CASSTGQIYGYTF
CDR3 DNA: TGTGCCAGCAGTACCGGACAGATCTATGGCTACACCTTC

V gene: TRBV28
D gene: TRBD2
J gene: TRBJ2-1
clone size: -
CDR3 protein: CASKAGESYNEQFF
CDR3 DNA: TGTGCCAGCAAGGCGGGGGAATCCTACAATGAGCAGTTCTTC

V gene: TRBV6-5
D gene: TRBD2
J gene: TRBJ2-7
clone size: -
CDR3 protein: CASRKLAGALGEQYF
CDR3 DNA: TGTGCCAGCAGAAAACTAGCGGGGGCCCTCGGCGAGCAGTACTTC

V gene: TRBV1
D gene: -
J gene: TRBJ2-7
clone size: -
CDR3 protein: CTSSRDCSYEQYF
CDR3 DNA: TGCACCAGCAGCCGCGACTGTTCGTACGAGCAGTACTTC

V gene: TRBV27
D gene: -
J gene: TRBJ2-7
clone size: few
CDR3 protein: CASRSQNRVGEQYF
CDR3 DNA: TGTGCCAGCAGATCTCAAAACAGGGTAGGCGAGCAGTACTTC

V gene: TRBV6-2/TRBV6-3
D gene: TRBD2
J gene: TRBJ2-7
clone size: -
CDR3 protein: CASSYGRAVSHRQYEQYF
CDR3 DNA: TGTGCCAGCAGTTACGGGAGGGCGGTCTCCCACCGACAATACGAGCAGTACTTC

V gene: TRBV19
D gene: -
J gene: TRBJ1-3
clone size: -
CDR3 protein: CASTQLQGVGNTIYF
CDR3 DNA: TGTGCCAGTACCCAATTACAGGGAGTTGGAAACACCATATATTTT

V gene: TRBV2
D gene: TRBD1
J gene: TRBJ1-6
clone size: -
CDR3 protein: CASSGQGAWNNSPLHF
CDR3 DNA: TGTGCCAGCAGTGGACAGGGGGCATGGAACAATTCACCCCTCCACTTT

V gene: TRBV7-9
D gene: -
J gene: TRBJ1-1
clone size: -
CDR3 protein: CASSIGGVGFTEAFF
CDR3 DNA: TGTGCCAGCAGCATAGGGGGAGTTGGATTCACTGAAGCTTTCTTT

V gene: TRBV6-4
D gene: TRBD1
J gene: TRBJ2-5
clone size: -
CDR3 protein: CASSKQGRRETQYF
CDR3 DNA: TGTGCCAGCAGTAAACAGGGGCGGCGAGAGACCCAGTACTTC

V gene: TRBV4-2
D gene: -
J gene: TRBJ1-5
clone size: -
CDR3 protein: CASSQDMAGIQPQHF
CDR3 DNA: TGTGCCAGCAGCCAAGATATGGCAGGGATTCAGCCCCAGCATTTT

V gene: TRBV27
D gene: -
J gene: TRBJ1-1
clone size: -
CDR3 protein: CASSLSPGGDTEAFF
CDR3 DNA: TGTGCCAGCAGTTTATCGCCGGGAGGGGACACTGAAGCTTTCTTT

V gene: TRBV14
D gene: -
J gene: TRBJ2-1
clone size: -
CDR3 protein: CASSPLGGNVYNEQFF
CDR3 DNA: TGTGCCAGCAGCCCCCTTGGCGGGAATGTCTACAATGAGCAGTTCTTC

V gene: TRBV19
D gene: TRBD2
J gene: TRBJ2-1
clone size: -
CDR3 protein: CASSIKASGAYNEQFF
CDR3 DNA: TGTGCCAGTAGTATAAAGGCTAGCGGAGCCTACAATGAGCAGTTCTTC

V gene: TRBV18
D gene: -
J gene: TRBJ1-4
clone size: -
CDR3 protein: CASSPGRGTNEKLFF
CDR3 DNA: TGTGCCAGCTCACCAGGGAGGGGAACTAATGAAAAACTGTTTTTT

V gene: TRBV3-1/TRBV3-2
D gene: -
J gene: TRBJ2-5
clone size: many
CDR3 protein: CASSVRTGQETQYF
CDR3 DNA: TGTGCCAGCAGCGTAAGGACGGGGCAAGAGACCCAGTACTTC

V gene: TRBV28
D gene: TRBD1
J gene: TRBJ1-2
clone size: -
CDR3 protein: CASSRQGDYGYTF
CDR3 DNA: TGTGCCAGCAGCAGACAGGGAGACTATGGCTACACCTTC

V gene: TRBV28
D gene: TRBD2
J gene: TRBJ2-1
clone size: -
CDR3 protein: CASSLILAGEGNEQFF
CDR3 DNA: TGTGCCAGCAGTTTGATACTAGCGGGAGAGGGGAATGAGCAGTTCTTC

V gene: TRBV7-9
D gene: TRBD1
J gene: TRBJ2-1
clone size: -
CDR3 protein: CASSPHGTGGESSYNEQFF
CDR3 DNA: TGTGCCAGCAGCCCTCACGGGACAGGGGGCGAGAGCTCCTACAATGAGCAGTTCTTC

V gene: TRBV5-5
D gene: TRBD1
J gene: TRBJ2-3
clone size: once
CDR3 protein: CASRPDRNPIFTDTQYF
CDR3 DNA: TGTGCCAGCAGGCCGGACAGGAACCCGATCTTTACAGATACGCAGTATTTT

V gene: TRBV3-1/TRBV3-2
D gene: -
J gene: TRBJ2-4
clone size: -
CDR3 protein: CASSQLEENIQYF
CDR3 DNA: TGTGCCAGCAGCCAGTTGGAGGAAAACATTCAGTACTTC

V gene: TRBV12-3/TRBV12-4
D gene: TRBD1
J gene: TRBJ2-1
clone size: -
CDR3 protein: CASSLGQEDEQFF
CDR3 DNA: TGTGCCAGCAGTTTGGGACAGGAGGATGAGCAGTTCTTC

V gene: TRBV19
D gene: TRBD2
J gene: TRBJ2-3
clone size: -
CDR3 protein: CASSIPSGRAWDTQYF
CDR3 DNA: TGTGCCAGTAGTATCCCTAGCGGGAGGGCCTGGGATACGCAGTATTTT

V gene: TRBV5-1
D gene: TRBD2
J gene: TRBJ2-2
clone size: -
CDR3 protein: CASSLVPSGSTGELFF
CDR3 DNA: TGCGCCAGCAGCTTGGTGCCTAGCGGGAGTACCGGGGAGCTGTTTTTT

V gene: TRBV4-1
D gene: -
J gene: TRBJ2-5
clone size: -
CDR3 protein: CASSLRPTTGSKETQYF
CDR3 DNA: TGCGCCAGCAGCTTACGTCCAACGACAGGAAGTAAAGAGACCCAGTACTTC

V gene: TRBV7-2
D gene: -
J gene: TRBJ1-5
clone size: -
CDR3 protein: CASSPGGAGDQPQHF
CDR3 DNA: TGTGCCAGCAGCCCGGGAGGGGCCGGGGATCAGCCCCAGCATTTT

V gene: TRBV6-2/TRBV6-3
D gene: TRBD1
J gene: TRBJ1-3
clone size: few
CDR3 protein: CASSSGQSSGNTIYF
CDR3 DNA: TGTGCCAGCAGTTCGGGACAGTCCTCTGGAAACACCATATATTTT

V gene: TRBV6-1
D gene: -
J gene: TRBJ2-5
clone size: -
CDR3 protein: CASSEGLSVPTRETQYF
CDR3 DNA: TGTGCCAGCAGTGAAGGGTTGTCGGTCCCGACGAGGGAGACCCAGTACTTC

V gene: TRBV7-9
D gene: -
J gene: TRBJ1-1
clone size: -
CDR3 protein: CASATDRSNTEAFF
CDR3 DNA: TGTGCCAGCGCAACCGACAGGTCCAACACTGAAGCTTTCTTT

V gene: TRBV28
D gene: -
J gene: TRBJ1-1
clone size: -
CDR3 protein: CASSEQGRAAFF
CDR3 DNA: TGTGCCAGCAGTGAACAGGGTAGGGCCGCTTTCTTT

V gene: TRBV7-8
D gene: -
J gene: TRBJ1-2
clone size: -
CDR3 protein: CASSQHRVMGYGYTF
CDR3 DNA: TGTGCCAGCAGCCAACACAGGGTTATGGGCTATGGCTACACCTTC

V gene: TRBV5-1
D gene: -
J gene: TRBJ2-1
clone size: -
CDR3 protein: CASSPPEGLYNEQFF
CDR3 DNA: TGCGCCAGCAGCCCCCCGGAGGGCCTCTACAATGAGCAGTTCTTC

V gene: TRBV11-3
D gene: TRBD1
J gene: TRBJ2-7
clone size: few
CDR3 protein: CASMGQGSYEQYF
CDR3 DNA: TGTGCCAGCATGGGACAGGGTAGCTACGAGCAGTACTTC